This entry lists 25 T cell receptor beta chains sequenced from one sample in a study of metastatic and nonmetastatic thyroid tumors. All patients were untreated before thyroid surgery. TCRdb reprocessed the PCR reads via MiXCR. The sample lists around 40,000 clones; 17% were seen once. The sample consisted of blood. Source of these receptors: a male donor with papillary thyroid cancer or a benign thyroid nodule (not recorded which). Some clones in this sample may be carry-over from other donors' samples.

This clone was found many times. The chain employs TRBV7-2 and TRBJ1-3; TRBD1 is a possible D gene (5 bases). The CDR3 length is 15 residues. V lost 5 bases and J lost 5, with 16 bases in between. From germline, CDR1 is SGHTA and CDR2 FQGNSA. CDR3 amino acids: CASSIDLGTRNTIYF. Written as DNA, the CDR3 is TGTGCCAGCAGCATAGACCTCGGGACCCGAAACACCATATATTTT. Using reference TRBV7-2 and TRBJ1-3 for the parts outside the CDR3, the full variable domain is GAGVSQSPSNKVTEKGKDVELRCDPISGHTALYWYRQSLGQGLEFLIYFQGNSAPDKSGLPSDRFSAERTGGSVSTLTIQRTQQEDSAVYLCASSIDLGTRNTIYFGEGSWLTVV.

As regards this clone: Possible read error: a much larger clone is one base away. This chain connects TRBV13 to TRBJ2-7; 9 nucleotides match TRBD1. Germline CDR1 and CDR2: PRHDT and FYEKMQ (reference sequence). The CDR3 consists of 16 residues. CDR3 protein: CASSSNPHRGPYEQHF. CDR3 DNA: TGTGCCAGCAGCTCAAACCCCCACAGGGGGCCCTACGAGCAGCACTTC. Using reference TRBV13 and TRBJ2-7 for the parts outside the CDR3, the full variable domain is AAGVIQSPRHLIKEKRETATLKCYPIPRHDTVYWYQQGPGQDPQFLISFYEKMQSDKGSIPDRFSAQQFSDYHSELNMSSLELGDSALYFCASSSNPHRGPYEQHFGPGTRLTVT.

There are many counts of this clone. The V gene is TRBV7-6, the J gene TRBJ2-1, with TRBD2 matching 8 bases. The CDR3 contains 12 residues. With 5 bases clipped from V and 15 bases from J, the junction kept 9 bases outside the gene matches. Germline CDR1 is SGHVS and CDR2 is FNYEAQ. The CDR3 bases are TGTGCCAGCAGCCCCAGCGGGACTAGTCTGTTCTTC. Protein: CASSPSGTSLFF.

As to this clone: Given a much more abundant clone one base away, this may be a read error. The V gene is TRBV4-2, the J gene TRBJ2-1, with TRBD2 matching 7 bases. This CDR3 contains 15 residues. Germline V gene sequence: CDR1 LGHNA, CDR2 YNFKEQ. V trimming: 0 bases; J trimming: 4 bases; junction bases outside the gene matches: 3. Here the CDR3 reads CASSQEREFYNEQFF. The CDR3 DNA sequence: TGTGCCAGCAGCCAAGAGCGGGAGTTTTACAATGAGCAGTTCTTC.

This chain joins TRBV11-2 and TRBJ2-2; 8 nucleotides align to TRBD2. The V gene's germline CDR1 is SGHAT and CDR2 FQNNGV. The CDR3 is 15 residues long. J was trimmed by 4 bases and V by 3 bases; bases with no gene match: 4. Written as DNA, the CDR3 is TGTGCCAGCAGCTTGGTTCTAGCGGGCACCGGGGAGCTGTTTTTT. Translation gives CASSLVLAGTGELFF.

V and J are TRBV11-1 and TRBJ1-3; the D is unclear. Looked up from germline, CDR1 is SGHAT and CDR2 is FQDESV (reference sequence). The CDR3 consists of 15 residues. The ends were cut back, 4 bases at V and 4 bases at J, with 14 bases in the middle. CDR3 amino acids: CASSSMTGPGNTIYF. The CDR3 region has the DNA TGTGCCAGCAGCTCGATGACTGGCCCCGGAAACACCATATATTTT.

Comment on this clone: One end of the junction fails to match germline, which may point to a read error. V usage is TRBV6-1 and J usage is TRBJ1-2; D is unclear. CDR3 length: 15 residues. The V gene's germline CDR1 is MNHNS and CDR2 SASEGT. This CDR3 reads CAGREQSGLSYGYTF. CDR3 DNA sequence: TGTGCCGGCAGAGAACAAAGTGGTCTTTCCTATGGCTACACCTTC.

This clone came up many times. V gene TRBV3-1 combines with J gene TRBJ2-1; 13 bases are shared with TRBD2. The CDR3 sequence is 17 residues long. Germline CDR1 is LGHDT and CDR2 is YNNKEL (reference sequence). J was trimmed by 2 bases and V by 4 bases; bases with no gene match: 5. CDR3 nucleotides: TGTGCCAGCAGCCTCTGGGGACTAGCGGGACCCTACAATGAGCAGTTCTTC. It translates to CASSLWGLAGPYNEQFF.

On this clone itself: With a much larger clone just one base away, this may be a read error. The chain couples TRBV10-3 to TRBJ2-5, with D hard to call. V lost 4 bases, J lost 5 bases, and 11 bases lay in between. CDR3 length equals 13 residues. The germline V gene encodes CDR1 ENHRY and CDR2 SYGVKD. CDR3 sequence: CAISGSALETQYF. The CDR3 DNA follows: TGTGCCATCAGTGGAAGCGCCCTGGAGACCCAGTACTTC.

This clone was seen repeatedly, ten times or more. The chain uses TRBV5-6 and TRBJ2-2, with D unclear. V lost 4 bases to trimming and J lost 6 bases, with 10 bases between them. This CDR3 is built from 13 residues. The V gene's germline CDR1 is SGHDT and CDR2 YYEEEE. The CDR3 DNA reads as TGTGCCAGCAGCATGCGACTCCCCGGGGAGCTGTTTTTT. Amino acid sequence: CASSMRLPGELFF. The variable domain in full, with the rest retrieved from reference TRBV5-6 and TRBJ2-2, is DAGVTQSPTHLIKTRGQQVTLRCSPKSGHDTVSWYQQALGQGPQFIFQYYEEEERQRGNFPDRFSGHQFPNYSSELNVNALLLGDSALYLCASSMRLPGELFFGEGSRLTVL.

In the case of this clone: This may arise from a read error, as a much more abundant clone is one base away. The V and J genes are TRBV4-1 and TRBJ2-2; maybe TRBD1 (5 bases). This CDR3 is 13 amino acids long. Germline V lookup: CDR1 MGHRA, CDR2 YSYEKL. The germline V and J ends were trimmed by 2 bases and 7 bases, with 8 bases remaining between them. CDR3 sequence: CASSQWGLGELFF. The DNA of the CDR3 is TGCGCCAGCAGCCAATGGGGCCTCGGGGAGCTGTTTTTT.

This clone has more than one count but fewer than ten. A much larger clone is a single base away; this may be a read error. The V gene is TRBV7-6, the J gene TRBJ2-5, with D possibly matching TRBD2 (7 bases). The CDR3 is 17 amino acids. Germline V gene sequence: CDR1 SGHVS, CDR2 FNYEAQ. CDR3 protein: CAGSHGWEGGYQETQYF. CDR3 DNA sequence: TGTGCCGGCAGCCACGGCTGGGAGGGGGGGTACCAAGAGACCCAGTACTTC.

In its sample, this clone was seen many times. The CDR3 region is CASSPPGASQPQHF. DNA of the CDR3: TGTGCCAGCAGTCCCCCCGGGGCCAGTCAGCCCCAGCATTTT. The chain links TRBV6-1 to TRBJ1-5, with D possibly being TRBD1 (5 bases). V was pared by 5 bases and J by 6 bases, with 14 bases between. This CDR3 spans 14 amino acids. CDR1 and CDR2 from the germline V gene are MNHNS and SASEGT.

The chain recombines TRBV7-9 with TRBJ2-7; 7 nucleotides align to TRBD1. The CDR3 extends over 15 amino acids. V dropped 4 bases and J dropped 3; count of bases not matched to a gene: 9. Germline loops: CDR1 SEHNR, CDR2 FQNEAQ (reference sequence). This CDR3 is CASSYLRTGGYEQYF. The CDR3 region has the DNA TGTGCCAGCAGCTACCTCCGGACAGGTGGCTACGAGCAGTACTTC.

This chain joins TRBV30 and TRBJ2-5; the D gene is possibly TRBD2 (6 bases). In germline, CDR1 is GTSNPN, CDR2 SVGIG (reference sequence). The length of the CDR3 is 14 residues. V lost 5 bases to trimming and J lost 5 bases, with 18 bases between them. In DNA, the CDR3 is TGTGCCTGGGGTATAGGGACTTTCAGGGAGACCCAGTACTTC. It is translated as CAWGIGTFRETQYF.

A few counts support this clone. The V gene is TRBV24-1, the J gene TRBJ2-7, with 10 bases matching TRBD1. The V and J ends lost 9 bases and 3 bases, in that order; junction bases with no gene match: 10. Germline V gives CDR1 KGHDR, CDR2 SFDVKD. CDR3 length: 15 residues. The CDR3 region has the DNA TGTGCCACCTCGACGGGACAGGGGCACTACTACGAGCAGTACTTC. Amino acids: CATSTGQGHYYEQYF.

This clone was picked up many times. The V call is TRBV10-2, the J call TRBJ1-2; D is possibly TRBD1 (6 bases). Germline V gene lookup returns CDR1 WSHSY and CDR2 SAAADI. V lost 4 bases to trimming and J lost 4 bases, with 13 bases between them. The CDR3 consists of 14 residues. CDR3 DNA: TGCGCCAGCAGTGTTGGACAGTCGCTCTATGGCTACACCTTC. This translates into CASSVGQSLYGYTF.

This clone was observed at least ten times. The V and J genes are TRBV2 and TRBJ2-5; D uncertain. Germline V gives CDR1 SNHLY, CDR2 FYNNEI. This CDR3 spans 12 amino acids. V was pared by 2 bases and J by 7 bases, with 8 bases between. DNA for the CDR3: TGTGCCAGCAGTGAAAGGCGTGTGACCCAGTACTTC. This codes for CASSERRVTQYF.

In this sample, this clone turned up many times. This chain connects TRBV6-4 to TRBJ2-1; 9 bases agree with TRBD2. The CDR3 is 15 residues long. J lost 3 bases, V lost 0 bases, and 0 bases had no gene match. Per germline, CDR1 MRHNA and CDR2 SNTAGT. CDR3 nucleotides: TGTGCCAGCAGTGACTCGCGGGGGGGCTACAATGAGCAGTTCTTC. This codes for CASSDSRGGYNEQFF.

Many counts were recorded for this clone. V gene TRBV20-1 combines with J gene TRBJ1-1; perhaps TRBD1 as D (6 bases). V was shortened by 7 bases and J by 0 bases, with 18 bases between the two germline ends. The CDR3 sequence is 15 residues long. In germline, CDR1 is DFQATT, CDR2 SNEGSKA (reference sequence). The CDR3 region is CSGHRDGELNTEAFF. The CDR3 DNA is TGCAGTGGTCACAGGGATGGTGAGTTGAACACTGAAGCTTTCTTT.

There are many counts of this clone. The chain employs TRBV5-1 and TRBJ2-7, with D tentatively TRBD1 (5 bases). V lost 5 bases and J lost 0, with 9 bases in between. Germline CDR1 SGHRS, CDR2 YFSETQ. The CDR3 loop spans 13 amino acids. The CDR3 region has the DNA TGCGCCAGCAGGACAGCAAGCTCCTACGAGCAGTACTTC. This sequence encodes CASRTASSYEQYF.

This clone was found many times. The chain combines TRBV6-6 with TRBJ1-5; D gene ambiguous. V shed 0 bases and J shed 5 bases, with 5 bases lying between them. CDR1 MNHNY and CDR2 SVGAGI come from the germline V gene (reference sequence). The CDR3 consists of 13 residues. The CDR3 bases are TGTGCCAGCAGTTACTCGAGTGATCAGCCCCAGCATTTT. Translated, it gives CASSYSSDQPQHF.

This clone appeared many times. The chain is built from TRBV6-1 and TRBJ2-5, with 10 bases that match TRBD2. This CDR3 is 14 amino acids long. Germline-derived CDR1 and CDR2 are MNHNS and SASEGT. With 10 bases clipped from V and 4 bases from J, the junction kept 9 bases outside the gene matches. CDR3 amino acids: CATRLAGVPETQYF. DNA for the CDR3: TGTGCCACCCGCCTAGCGGGAGTCCCAGAGACCCAGTACTTC.

The chain joins TRBV11-1 to TRBJ2-1; D perhaps matches TRBD2 (5 bases). Germline CDR1 reads SGHAT; CDR2 reads FQDESV (reference sequence). The CDR3 extends over 16 amino acids. The V end was cut by 5 bases, the J end by 2 bases, with 16 bases between. The CDR3 sequence is CASSRPGSGPYNEQFF. CDR3 DNA: TGTGCCAGCAGCCGCCCGGGGTCCGGTCCCTACAATGAGCAGTTCTTC. The full variable domain, rest sourced from reference TRBV11-1 and TRBJ2-1, is EAEVAQSPRYKITEKSQAVAFWCDPISGHATLYWYRQILGQGPELLVQFQDESVVDDSQLPKDRFSAERLKGVDSTLKIQPAELGDSAMYLCASSRPGSGPYNEQFFGPGTRLTVL.

The chain recombines TRBV12-3 or TRBV12-4 with TRBJ1-2, with unresolved D. CDR3 size: 12 residues. Trimming removed 4 bases at V and 4 bases at J, with 7 bases between. The CDR3 DNA reads as TGTGCCAGCAGTTCCGTTCTCTATGGCTACACCTTC. It encodes CASSSVLYGYTF.